This T cell receptor (beta chain) came from a study of blood T cell repertoires in COVID-19. Overall study context: Samples representing acute and convalescent COVID-19 were sourced from the United States, Italy and Spain. PBMCs, B-cell-depleted T cells, or T cells were the source of the cDNA or gDNA that made up the material.

Original analysis: Nucleated cell counts were estimated from reference gene primer amplification. The repertoire was sequenced with immunoSEQ multiplex PCR; TCRdb's copy has only in-frame clones and lacks some. The V and J calls and the clone size are those of that table, but D and trimming were determined from the DNA. The top ten clones hold approximately 8% of a sample with 110,000 to 150,000 clones, roughly 79% of them seen once. CDR3 length: 14 amino acids. The germline gives CDR1 SGHRS, CDR2 YFSETQ. Trimming at V came to 5 bases and at J to 6 bases, leaving 7 bases not matched to a gene. J is TRBJ2-3 and V is TRBV5-1, with 9 bases lining up with TRBD2. Sequencing input: peripheral blood. The TCR comes from a human donor in a cohort sampled during active COVID-19. CDR3 sequence: CASRPVAGVDTQYF. Here the CDR3 DNA reads TGCGCCAGCAGACCGGTAGCGGGAGTGGATACGCAGTATTTT.